The clone carrying this TCR beta chain has just a few counts. The germline V gene encodes CDR1 MNHNS and CDR2 SASEGT. Trimming cost V 7 bases and J 4 bases, with 14 bases left between them. This CDR3 region has 14 residues. This sample was taken from a study of PD-L1 blockade in urothelial cancer. Study-level information: Blood was evaluated 3 weeks (second dose) and 6 weeks after therapy began. T cells numbered a median of 141,255 in the blood samples.

Synthetic TCR analog templates were spiked into all PCRs individually. Libraries were prepared by immunoSEQ multiplex PCR; TCRdb keeps only in-frame clonotypes and omits some of them. This table has about 120,000 clones, about 89% appearing once. Specified time point: peripheral blood 6 weeks after treatment start. Patients' urothelial carcinoma was locally advanced or metastatic. This chain joins TRBV6-1 and TRBJ1-3; maybe TRBD1 (6 bases). This specimen was PBMCs, taken around atezolizumab (anti-PD-L1) treatment. This TCR was sampled from a man aged 55 to 70 with urothelial cancer. The CDR3 DNA is TGTGCCAGCAACTCTAGACAGGAAGGAAACACCATATATTTT. Protein sequence: CASNSRQEGNTIYF.